Following are 32 T cell receptor beta chains from one sample sequenced in a study of control samples from healthy donors and cancer patients (dated by TCRdb to the early 2020s). Library construction relied on the immunoSEQ multiplex PCR assay. The source is immuneACCESS, and TCRdb retained only in-frame sequences with V and J called. Part of the clones is not carried over; for the studies checked, unresolved V genes explain less than half of this, and the remainder is unexplained. The table for this sample lists approximately 170,000 clones; 70% to 90% of them were counted only once. Together, the top ten hold under 5% of the sample. Source material: blood. The receptors were sampled from a woman aged 30 to 39 in good health.

The V call is TRBV6-6, the J call TRBJ2-7; D not certain. V dropped 4 bases and J dropped 0 bases, with 7 bases sitting between them. The CDR3 length is 13 residues. The germline CDR1 and CDR2 sequences are MNHNY and SVGAGI (reference sequence). The CDR3 DNA sequence: TGTGCCAGCAGTTCCAGCGTCTCCTACGAGCAGTACGTC. This sequence encodes CASSSSVSYEQYV.

CDR3 sequence: CASSDPPGQGTDTQYF. CDR3 nucleotide sequence: TGTGCCAGCAGTGACCCACCGGGACAGGGGACGGATACGCAGTATTTT. The chain employs TRBV6-1 and TRBJ2-3, with 10 nucleotides matching TRBD1. The CDR3 extends over 16 amino acids. The V segment lost 3 bases and the J segment 6 bases; nucleotides outside the gene matches: 9. Germline V gene sequence: CDR1 MNHNS, CDR2 SASEGT.

The chain employs TRBV28 and TRBJ2-7, with a tentative D call TRBD1 (6 bases). CDR3 length: 14 amino acids. V was pared by 5 bases and J by 1 base, with 12 bases between. Germline V CDR1 and CDR2: MDHEN, SYDVKM. The CDR3 loop is CASSPYRESYEQYF. Written as DNA, the CDR3 is TGTGCCAGCAGTCCGTACAGGGAGTCCTACGAGCAGTACTTC. Full variable domain (outside the CDR3, taken from reference TRBV28 and TRBJ2-7): DVKVTQSSRYLVKRTGEKVFLECVQDMDHENMFWYRQDPGLGLRLIYFSYDVKMKEKGDIPEGYSVSREKKERFSLILESASTNQTSMYLCASSPYRESYEQYFGPGTRLTVT.

The V and J genes are TRBV4-1 and TRBJ2-5; weak D call: TRBD1 (6 bases). V was pared by 0 bases and J by 0 bases, with 11 bases between. The CDR3 consists of 16 residues. The germline CDR1 and CDR2 sequences are MGHRA and YSYEKL. The CDR3 loop is CASSQEPAGDQETQYF. The CDR3 DNA follows: TGCGCCAGCAGCCAAGAACCGGCAGGGGACCAAGAGACCCAGTACTTC.

In this sample, this clone turned up once. This rearrangement joins TRBV7-2 to TRBJ2-1; 10 bases match TRBD2. V shed 1 base and J 9 bases; nucleotides not matched to a gene: 6. This CDR3 region has 15 residues. Germline V gene sequence: CDR1 SGHTA, CDR2 FQGNSA. The chain's CDR3 is CASSLGLAGVGEQFF. The CDR3 DNA follows: TGTGCCAGCAGCTTAGGGCTAGCGGGAGTCGGTGAGCAGTTCTTC.

The V gene is TRBV5-1, the J gene TRBJ2-1, with D perhaps matching TRBD2 (5 bases). The CDR3 covers 16 residues. CDR1 is SGHRS, CDR2 YFSETQ, per germline. Deletions cut 5 bases from V and 8 bases from J, with 23 bases between. The chain's CDR3 is CASSYELVSQLDEQFF. The CDR3 bases are TGCGCCAGCAGTTACGAACTAGTCTCTCAACTCGATGAGCAGTTCTTC.

The V and J genes are TRBV19 and TRBJ1-5; the D is unclear. The CDR3 is 16 residues long. With 5 bases removed from V and 2 bases from J, the gap between germline ends came to 16 bases. CDR1 LNHDA and CDR2 SQIVND come from the germline V gene (reference sequence). The CDR3 loop is CASSPSPGLGNQPQHF. In DNA form, the CDR3 reads TGTGCCAGTAGTCCCAGCCCTGGGTTGGGCAATCAGCCCCAGCATTTT.

In this sample, this clone turned up a few times. The CDR3: CASSTLAGGPDEQYF. DNA for the CDR3: TGTGCCAGCAGTACACTAGCGGGAGGGCCCGACGAGCAGTACTTC. This rearrangement joins TRBV28 to TRBJ2-7; 13 bases map to TRBD2. The V gene's germline CDR1 is MDHEN and CDR2 SYDVKM. The CDR3 covers 15 residues. The trim removed 5 bases at V and 5 bases at J, leaving 6 bases unmatched.

The chain combines TRBV28 with TRBJ1-1, with D unclear. Germline CDR1 MDHEN, CDR2 SYDVKM. This CDR3 is 12 amino acids long. V lost 3 bases, J lost 6 bases, and 8 bases lay in between. The CDR3 here is CASSLVAAEAFF. Here the CDR3 DNA reads TGTGCCAGCAGTTTGGTGGCAGCTGAAGCTTTCTTT.

This chain joins TRBV5-6 and TRBJ1-1; 8 bases line up with TRBD1. The CDR3 has 15 residues. V was pared by 1 base and J by 6 bases, with 8 bases of the junction left unmatched. CDR1 and CDR2 from the germline V gene are SGHDT and YYEEEE. The CDR3 region has the DNA TGTGCCAGCAGCTTGTTTACAGGGGGAGCTCCTGAAGCTTTCTTT. It specifies CASSLFTGGAPEAFF.

The chain is built from TRBV12-3 or TRBV12-4 and TRBJ1-1; D uncertain. The CDR3 is 13 residues long. V lost 6 bases and J lost 1, with 9 bases in between. CDR3 loop: CASSPPGNTEAFF. CDR3 bases: TGTGCCAGCAGCCCCCCGGGGAACACTGAAGCTTTCTTT.

V and J are TRBV19 and TRBJ1-1; possible D gene TRBD1, 5 bases. The CDR3 consists of 14 residues. Germline CDR1 reads LNHDA; CDR2 reads SQIVND (reference sequence). Trimming pared 6 bases from V and 1 base from J, leaving 12 bases between. Written as DNA, the CDR3 is TGTGCCAGTAGCGCCGGGACGGGGAACACTGAAGCTTTCTTT. It specifies CASSAGTGNTEAFF. Based on the CDR3 plus reference TRBV19 and TRBJ1-1, the full variable domain is DGGITQSPKYLFRKEGQNVTLSCEQNLNHDAMYWYRQDPGQGLRLIYYSQIVNDFQKGDIAEGYSVSREKKESFPLTVTSAQKNPTAFYLCASSAGTGNTEAFFGQGTRLTVV.

This clone showed up just once. This chain connects TRBV9 to TRBJ2-3; 12 bases fit TRBD2. CDR3 size: 16 residues. Germline-derived CDR1 and CDR2 are SGDLS and YYNGEE. V was clipped by 4 bases and J by 2 bases; unmatched bases: 5. CDR3 amino acids: CASSQTSGRPTDTQYF. Here the CDR3 DNA reads TGTGCCAGCAGCCAGACTAGCGGGAGACCCACAGATACGCAGTATTTT.

The chain carries TRBV28 and TRBJ2-7; D uncertain. V lost 2 bases to trimming and J lost 2 bases, with 1 base between them. The CDR3 runs 11 residues. Germline V lookup: CDR1 MDHEN, CDR2 SYDVKM. The DNA for the CDR3 is TGTGCCAGCAGTTTAGCCTACGAGCAGTACTTC. It codes for CASSLAYEQYF. Drawing the rest from reference TRBV28 and TRBJ2-7, the complete variable domain is DVKVTQSSRYLVKRTGEKVFLECVQDMDHENMFWYRQDPGLGLRLIYFSYDVKMKEKGDIPEGYSVSREKKERFSLILESASTNQTSMYLCASSLAYEQYFGPGTRLTVT.

The chain is built from TRBV19 and TRBJ1-2; 9 nucleotides match TRBD1. Germline-derived CDR1 and CDR2 are LNHDA and SQIVND (reference sequence). CDR3 length: 18 residues. With 3 bases clipped from V and 2 bases from J, the junction kept 13 bases outside the gene matches. The CDR3 coding sequence is TGTGCCAGTAGTATCCCCTACAGGGGGCGAGCCGAGAACTATGGCTACACCTTC. Protein: CASSIPYRGRAENYGYTF.

The chain employs TRBV10-3 and TRBJ1-3; 8 bases agree with TRBD1. This CDR3 has 14 residues. Trimming at V came to 5 bases and at J to 0 bases, leaving 0 bases not matched to a gene. Germline CDR1 and CDR2: ENHRY and SYGVKD. The CDR3: CAISTGGSGNTIYF. The CDR3 nucleotides are TGTGCCATCAGTACAGGGGGCTCTGGAAACACCATATATTTT.

CDR3 in amino acids: CASSRDRGNNEQFF. CDR3 sequence (DNA): TGTGCCAGCAGCCGGGACAGGGGGAACAATGAGCAGTTCTTC. The chain combines TRBV6-6 with TRBJ2-1; TRBD1 matches at 11 bases. The V gene's germline CDR1 is MNHNY and CDR2 SVGAGI (reference sequence). The CDR3 loop spans 14 amino acids. V lost 6 bases to trimming and J lost 5 bases; unmatched junction nucleotides: 3.

This sequence joins TRBV28 and TRBJ1-2; D gene unclear. CDR3 length equals 14 residues. CDR1 is MDHEN and CDR2 is SYDVKM in the germline V gene. The germline V and J ends were trimmed by 1 base and 2 bases, with 8 bases remaining between them. The CDR3 DNA is TGTGCCAGCAGTTTATATCAGACCAACTATGGCTACACCTTC. Translation: CASSLYQTNYGYTF.

The rearrangement uses TRBV6-5 and TRBJ1-3; D perhaps matches TRBD1 (6 bases). Trimming left V 8 bases short and J 4 bases short, with 9 bases between. Germline V lookup: CDR1 MNHEY, CDR2 SVGAGI. This CDR3 is built from 12 residues. CDR3 sequence (DNA): TGTGCCAGCGGCCAGGGGGGAAACACCATATATTTT. Encoded protein: CASGQGGNTIYF.

This chain joins TRBV6-1 and TRBJ2-2; the match to TRBD1 covers 9 bases. The CDR3 sequence is 16 residues long. Per the germline V gene, CDR1 is MNHNS and CDR2 is SASEGT. J was trimmed by 3 bases and V by 4 bases; bases with no gene match: 6. The CDR3, as DNA: TGTGCCAGCAGTGCCCCGGGACAGGGAGACACCGGGGAGCTGTTTTTT. Translating it yields CASSAPGQGDTGELFF.

CDR3 loop: CASGTVVEPQHF. CDR3 nucleotide sequence: TGTGCCAGCGGGACAGTCGTGGAGCCCCAGCATTTT. The J gene is TRBJ1-5, the V gene TRBV28; 7 bases map to TRBD1. Per germline, CDR1 MDHEN and CDR2 SYDVKM. The CDR3 sequence is 12 residues long. The ends lost 8 bases at V and 8 bases at J; junction bases unmatched: 6.

The genes are TRBV11-2 and TRBJ1-1; the D is unclear. This CDR3 is 14 amino acids long. V lost 5 bases and J lost 1, with 11 bases in between. Germline-derived CDR1 and CDR2 are SGHAT and FQNNGV. The CDR3: CASSIQGSNTEAFF. The CDR3 nucleotides are TGTGCCAGCAGCATACAAGGGTCGAACACTGAAGCTTTCTTT.

Concerning this clone itself: It is unclear where the CDR3 begins or ends on the DNA, so no DNA is shown, and the CDR3 is as TCRdb lists it. The J gene is TRBJ2-3, the V gene TRBV13; TRBD2, the D gene given by the table, was not confirmed from the DNA. The CDR3 totals 16 residues, both ends included. Per germline, CDR1 PRHDT and CDR2 FYEKMQ (reference sequence). This CDR3 reads CASSSGNFGAADTQYF.

V usage is TRBV5-1 and J usage is TRBJ1-1; D unclear. V was cut by 0 bases and J by 2 bases, with 8 bases left in between. The length of the CDR3 is 14 residues. Germline CDR1 is SGHRS and CDR2 is YFSETQ. CDR3 sequence (DNA): TGCGCCAGCAGCTTGGTTTCGGGAAACACTGAAGCTTTCTTT. This translates into CASSLVSGNTEAFF.

CDR3 protein: CASSLFPGENSPLHF. The CDR3 DNA sequence: TGTGCCAGCAGTTTATTTCCGGGAGAGAATTCACCCCTCCACTTT. This chain joins TRBV27 and TRBJ1-6; unclear D gene. There are 15 residues in the CDR3. The ends were cut back, 1 base at V and 7 bases at J, with 11 bases in the middle. CDR1 and CDR2 (germline): MNHEY, SMNVEV (reference sequence).

In this sample, this clone turned up a few times. This chain uses TRBV12-3 or TRBV12-4 with TRBJ1-1; D is unclear. This CDR3 comprises 13 residues. Trimming took 7 bases from V and 0 from J, leaving 9 bases between them. The CDR3 DNA is TGTGCCAGCACCCGTGGGGTGAACACTGAAGCTTTCTTT. Its protein product is CASTRGVNTEAFF.

The rearrangement joins TRBV5-1 to TRBJ2-7; D is uncertain. The ends were cut back, 4 bases at V and 4 bases at J, with 18 bases in the middle. CDR1 and CDR2 from the germline V gene are SGHRS and YFSETQ. The CDR3 runs to 15 residues. The CDR3 bases are TGCGCCAGCAGCCTGCCTGGTTCAGTAGTTTACGAGCAGTACTTC. It specifies CASSLPGSVVYEQYF.

CDR3 sequence: CASSSGLAGSYEQYF. For the CDR3, the DNA is TGTGCCAGCAGCTCGGGACTAGCGGGATCCTACGAGCAGTACTTC. The chain recombines TRBV3-1 (or the pseudogene TRBV3-2) with TRBJ2-7, with TRBD2 matching 13 bases. Unmatched junction bases numbered 2, after V lost 5 bases and J lost 1 base. This CDR3 has 15 residues. Germline CDR1 LGHDT, CDR2 YNNKEL (reference sequence).

The V gene is TRBV10-1, the J gene TRBJ1-1, with D perhaps matching TRBD1 (5 bases). V dropped 5 bases and J dropped 6 bases, with 19 bases sitting between them. The length of the CDR3 is 15 residues. Germline assignment: CDR1 WNHNN and CDR2 SYGVQD (reference sequence). This CDR3 reads CASSSTGSFPAEAFF. For the CDR3, the DNA is TGCGCCAGCAGTTCTACAGGTTCGTTCCCGGCTGAAGCTTTCTTT.

This chain uses TRBV5-4 with TRBJ2-2; 7 positions agree with TRBD2. CDR3 size: 16 residues. V trimming: 1 base; J trimming: 0 bases; junction bases outside the gene matches: 3. Germline V gives CDR1 SGHNT, CDR2 YYREEE (reference sequence). The CDR3: CASSLPGGANTGELFF. The CDR3 nucleotides are TGTGCCAGCAGCTTGCCGGGGGGTGCGAACACCGGGGAGCTGTTTTTT.

The chain recombines TRBV3-1 (or the pseudogene TRBV3-2) with TRBJ1-3; 10 nucleotides align to TRBD1. Losses at the gene ends were 6 bases for V and 1 base for J; bases not matched to a gene: 9. Per the germline V gene, CDR1 is LGHDT and CDR2 is YNNKEL (reference sequence). This CDR3 has 17 residues. CDR3 DNA: TGTGCCAGCAGACTTGGGACAGGGGAAGGATCTGGAAACACCATATATTTT. Protein product: CASRLGTGEGSGNTIYF.

V is TRBV27 and J is TRBJ1-1; tentative D call: TRBD1 (5 bases). The CDR3 totals 16 residues. Germline V gene data show CDR1 as MNHEY and CDR2 as SMNVEV (reference sequence). Trimming removed 2 bases at V and 4 bases at J, with 17 bases between. The CDR3 nucleotides read TGTGCCAGCAGTTTAGGTCTAAGATGGGGCGGCACTGAAGCTTTCTTT. This sequence encodes CASSLGLRWGGTEAFF.